The clone carrying this T cell receptor (beta chain) was seen repeatedly, ten times or more. This sample stems from a study of tumor-infiltrating lymphocytes in primary liver carcinoma. TCR beta cDNA was reverse-transcribed from about 550 ng of total RNA. The reaction used a constant-region primer and ProtoScript II reverse transcriptase. Three nested multiplex PCR rounds of slightly modified ARM-PCR generated TCR beta libraries. Use of TRBV1-TRBV30 forward primers with a C-beta reverse primer characterized the first two PCR rounds, which lasted around 9 cycles each. TCRdb re-called the multiplex PCR reads through MiXCR, storing one row per CDR3 protein. This table has about 200,000 distinct CDR3 sequences, less than 70% appearing once. Germline lookup yields CDR1 SGHAT and CDR2 FQDESV (reference sequence). This CDR3 spans 16 amino acids. The V end was cut by 5 bases, the J end by 0 bases, with 16 bases between.

Unsorted whole blood yielded the blood RNA, and germline DNA was also extracted. The sample taken for sequencing was peripheral blood. The chain recombines TRBV11-1 with TRBJ1-1; maybe TRBD1 (5 bases). The source of this sequence is a woman aged 55-69 years with primary liver carcinoma and hepatitis B virus infection. The DNA of the CDR3 is TGTGCCAGCAGCCCCAGGGAGAAGGGGATGAACACTGAAGCTTTCTTT. Amino acids: CASSPREKGMNTEAFF. Combining the CDR3 with reference TRBV11-1 and TRBJ1-1 gives the whole variable domain EAEVAQSPRYKITEKSQAVAFWCDPISGHATLYWYRQILGQGPELLVQFQDESVVDDSQLPKDRFSAERLKGVDSTLKIQPAELGDSAMYLCASSPREKGMNTEAFFGQGTRLTVV.